This passage covers 22 T cell receptor beta chains from one sample sequenced in a study of patients and donors after allogeneic stem cell transplantation. TCRdb processed the RT-PCR reads anew with MiXCR; each CDR3 protein has one entry. The sample has some 1,500 distinct CDR3 sequences, approximately 3.7% seen once; the top ten hold about an eighth. Sample: blood, either unsorted or a sorted T cell fraction (not recorded which). The receptor set was obtained from a human donor who was either an allogeneic HSCT recipient or a stem cell or donor lymphocyte infusion donor (not recorded which). It is not recorded whose cells these are; they may come from a transplant donor.

In its sample, this clonotype is medium-sized (0.01 to 0.1%). V and J are TRBV29-1 and TRBJ2-7; TRBD1 matches at 8 bases. This CDR3 contains 13 residues. With V trimmed by 3 bases and J by 4 bases, 5 bases remained unmatched. Germline-derived CDR1 and CDR2 are SQVTM and ANQGSEA. The chain's CDR3 is CSVEPRQGYEQYF. The CDR3 nucleotides read TGCAGCGTTGAGCCGAGACAGGGGTACGAGCAGTACTTC.

This clonotype is judged medium-sized. This rearrangement joins TRBV5-5 to TRBJ2-1, with D unresolved. The CDR3 has 12 residues. The V end was cut by 3 bases, the J end by 2 bases, with 3 bases between. CDR1 is SGHKS, CDR2 YYEKEE, per germline (reference sequence). This CDR3 is CASSWTYNEQFF. Written as DNA, the CDR3 is TGTGCCAGCAGCTGGACCTACAATGAGCAGTTCTTC.

This chain connects TRBV11-1 to TRBJ2-1, with D possibly being TRBD2 (5 bases). The CDR3 has 14 amino acids. The ends were cut back, 2 bases at V and 10 bases at J, with 15 bases in the middle. Germline V CDR1 and CDR2: SGHAT, FQDESV (reference sequence). The CDR3 region has the DNA TGTGCCAGCAGCTTAACCCGGCGGGTGTCCGAGCAGTTCTTC. Residues: CASSLTRRVSEQFF.

This clonotype qualifies as medium-sized (0.01 to 0.1%). The chain combines TRBV7-6 with TRBJ2-1; 9 bases fit TRBD2. The CDR3 runs to 16 residues. The V segment lost 4 bases and the J segment 8 bases; nucleotides outside the gene matches: 12. Per the germline V gene, CDR1 is SGHVS and CDR2 is FNYEAQ. DNA for the CDR3: TGTGCCAGCAGCTCCCGGGGTGTTAGCGGGAGAGATGAGCAGTTCTTC. Its protein is CASSSRGVSGRDEQFF.

The V gene is TRBV9, the J gene TRBJ2-5; 8 bases align to TRBD2. CDR1 and CDR2 from the germline V gene are SGDLS and YYNGEE. The V gene end was trimmed by 0 bases and the J gene end by 4 bases; junction bases not matched to a gene: 8. This CDR3 spans 16 amino acids. CDR3 coding DNA: TGTGCCAGCAGCGTAGGGAGCGGGAGCAACCGAGAGACCCAGTACTTC. Translating gives CASSVGSGSNRETQYF. Filled out from reference TRBV9 and TRBJ2-5, the complete variable domain reads DSGVTQTPKHLITATGQRVTLRCSPRSGDLSVYWYQQSLDQGLQFLIQYYNGEERAKGNILERFSAQQFPDLHSELNLSSLELGDSALYFCASSVGSGSNRETQYFGPGTRLLVL.

This clonotype has just a few counts. The chain couples TRBV28 to TRBJ2-5, with 9 bases aligning to TRBD2. Germline CDR1 MDHEN, CDR2 SYDVKM. CDR3 size: 14 residues. V was pared by 6 bases and J by 6 bases, with 8 bases of the junction left unmatched. CDR3 amino acids: CASRTAGGLKTQYF. The CDR3 DNA sequence: TGTGCCAGCAGGACAGCGGGAGGCCTAAAGACCCAGTACTTC.

This clonotype ranks as medium-sized. The V gene is TRBV7-2, the J gene TRBJ2-1; D is ambiguous. The V gene's germline CDR1 is SGHTA and CDR2 FQGNSA. Trimming stripped 1 base from V and 8 bases from J, with 3 bases between. CDR3 length equals 11 residues. The CDR3 sequence: CASSLEDEQFF. The CDR3 DNA reads TGTGCCAGCAGCTTAGAGGATGAGCAGTTCTTC.

Within the sample, this clonotype is medium-sized. The chain joins TRBV7-2 to TRBJ1-5; maybe TRBD1 (6 bases). Looked up from germline, CDR1 is SGHTA and CDR2 is FQGNSA. CDR3 size: 16 residues. V was trimmed by 5 bases and J by 0 bases, leaving 14 bases between them. CDR3 residues: CASSPQTGYSNQPQHF. The CDR3 DNA follows: TGTGCCAGCAGCCCCCAGACAGGCTATAGCAATCAGCCCCAGCATTTT.

Relative to its sample, this clonotype is large (0.1 to 1%). CDR3 DNA sequence: TGTGCCAGCAGTCCCCGGACTAGCGGGAGCTACGAGCAGTACTTC. Its protein product is CASSPRTSGSYEQYF. V usage is TRBV6-5 and J usage is TRBJ2-7; 13 nucleotides line up with TRBD2. The V segment lost 5 bases and the J segment 3 bases; nucleotides outside the gene matches: 4. Germline values: CDR1 MNHEY, CDR2 SVGAGI. This CDR3 region has 15 residues.

By frequency in the sample, this clonotype is medium-sized. J is TRBJ2-3 and V is TRBV4-2; 8 bases agree with TRBD2. With 4 bases clipped from V and 4 bases from J, the junction kept 4 bases outside the gene matches. Looked up from germline, CDR1 is LGHNA and CDR2 is YNFKEQ. The CDR3 extends over 14 amino acids. CDR3 loop: CASSRGLVPDTQYF. DNA of the CDR3: TGTGCCAGCAGCCGGGGACTAGTCCCAGATACGCAGTATTTT.

Relative to its sample, this clonotype is medium-sized. V usage is TRBV5-1 and J usage is TRBJ2-3; D may be TRBD2 (5 bases). V shed 0 bases and J shed 5 bases, with 10 bases lying between them. The CDR3 has 14 amino acids. Germline loops: CDR1 SGHRS, CDR2 YFSETQ. This CDR3 is CASSLGTSGDTQYF. The CDR3 DNA sequence: TGCGCCAGCAGCTTGGGGACCAGCGGAGATACGCAGTATTTT.

The chain links TRBV11-2 to TRBJ2-1; maybe TRBD2 (5 bases). From germline, CDR1 is SGHAT and CDR2 FQNNGV. CDR3 length: 15 residues. Trimming stripped 4 bases from V and 9 bases from J, with 19 bases between. CDR3 in DNA: TGTGCCAGCAGCTCCCGACTCTTCGGGGATGGTGAGCAGTTCTTC. Encoded protein: CASSSRLFGDGEQFF.

This clonotype is classed as medium-sized. The rearrangement joins TRBV6-2 or TRBV6-3 to TRBJ1-2; D is uncertain. Per germline, CDR1 MNHEY and CDR2 SVGEGT. There are 13 residues in the CDR3. Between the trimmed V and J ends, which lost 2 bases and 0 bases, there was a span of 4 bases. CDR3 loop: CASSYVANYGYTF. The CDR3 nucleotides read TGTGCCAGCAGTTACGTCGCTAACTATGGCTACACCTTC.

By share, this clonotype counts as medium-sized. The CDR3: CSVTGARNEQFF. The CDR3 nucleotides are TGCAGCGTTACGGGGGCGAGGAATGAGCAGTTCTTC. This chain connects TRBV29-1 to TRBJ2-1, with D perhaps being TRBD1 or TRBD2 (6 bases each). This CDR3 is 12 amino acids long. Looked up from germline, CDR1 is SQVTM and CDR2 is ANQGSEA. Deletions cut 5 bases from V and 7 bases from J, with 12 bases between.

A few counts support this clonotype. The chain is built from TRBV7-3 and TRBJ1-3; D is ambiguous. Trimming removed 6 bases at V and 3 bases at J, with 9 bases between. Germline assignment: CDR1 SGHTA and CDR2 FQGTGA. CDR3 length: 13 amino acids. The CDR3 sequence is CASRSGNGNTIYF. DNA of the CDR3: TGTGCCAGCAGAAGCGGGAATGGAAACACCATATATTTT.

This clonotype was picked up a small number of times. V usage is TRBV10-3 and J usage is TRBJ2-7, with a weak D call TRBD2 (5 bases). Trimming left V 3 bases short and J 3 bases short, with 9 bases between. The CDR3 contains 13 residues. The germline V gene encodes CDR1 ENHRY and CDR2 SYGVKD. The DNA for the CDR3 is TGTGCCATCAGTGATGGACTGATCTACGAGCAGTACTTC. It specifies CAISDGLIYEQYF.

The chain combines TRBV6-2 or TRBV6-3 with TRBJ2-6; D is unclear. Germline V gene data show CDR1 as MNHEY and CDR2 as SVGEGT. V lost 5 bases, J lost 2 bases, and 7 bases lay in between. This CDR3 is 14 amino acids long. The CDR3 region has the DNA TGTGCCAGCAGTAGGGTGACTGGGGCCAACGTCCTGACTTTC. Protein sequence: CASSRVTGANVLTF.

This clonotype appeared a few times. CDR3 bases: TGTGCCAGCAGCCCCCGACAGCCAGACTTAAACTACAATGAGCAGTTCTTC. Its protein product is CASSPRQPDLNYNEQFF. This chain uses TRBV4-2 with TRBJ2-1, with TRBD1 as a possible D gene (5 bases). CDR1 and CDR2 from the germline V gene are LGHNA and YNFKEQ. The CDR3 consists of 17 residues. V lost 4 bases and J 3 bases, leaving 19 bases between the germline ends.

The chain joins TRBV4-2 to TRBJ2-3; D is unresolved. V was shortened by 2 bases and J by 2 bases, with 11 bases between the two germline ends. CDR3 length: 15 amino acids. Germline V gene data show CDR1 as LGHNA and CDR2 as YNFKEQ. In DNA, the CDR3 is TGTGCCAGCAGCCAACGACGAGACCTCACAGATACGCAGTATTTT. Protein sequence: CASSQRRDLTDTQYF.

This clonotype is medium-sized within its sample. V gene TRBV6-5 combines with J gene TRBJ1-5; D not resolved. The CDR3 length is 13 residues. Per the germline V gene, CDR1 is MNHEY and CDR2 is SVGAGI. Trimming left V 0 bases short and J 6 bases short, with 6 bases between. The CDR3 region has the DNA TGTGCCAGCAGTTACTCGTCGGGTCAGCCCCAGCATTTT. Encoded protein: CASSYSSGQPQHF.

This chain connects TRBV30 to TRBJ1-2, with 8 bases fitting TRBD1. Germline assignment: CDR1 GTSNPN and CDR2 SVGIG (reference sequence). This CDR3 comprises 14 residues. The V segment lost 4 bases and the J segment 8 bases; nucleotides outside the gene matches: 12. The CDR3 region is CAWNTVTGVGGYTF. DNA of the CDR3: TGTGCCTGGAACACTGTGACAGGGGTAGGCGGCTACACCTTC. Filled out from reference TRBV30 and TRBJ1-2, the complete variable domain reads SQTIHQWPATLVQPVGSPLSLECTVEGTSNPNLYWYRQAAGRGLQLLFYSVGIGQISSEVPQNLSASRPQDRQFILSSKKLLLSDSGFYLCAWNTVTGVGGYTFGSGTRLTVV.

This rearrangement joins TRBV27 to TRBJ2-3; D remains ambiguous. Germline values: CDR1 MNHEY, CDR2 SMNVEV (reference sequence). Trimming removed 5 bases from V and 2 bases from J, with 5 bases in between. The CDR3 loop spans 12 amino acids. The CDR3 sequence: CASSHLTDTQYF. The CDR3 DNA sequence: TGTGCCAGCAGTCACCTCACAGATACGCAGTATTTT.